This TCR beta chain was captured in a study of lymphopenia after photon versus proton radiotherapy. Regarding this clone: The antigen is undetermined.

V dropped 3 bases and J dropped 6 bases, with 12 bases sitting between them. Germline lookup yields CDR1 MNHEY and CDR2 SVGAGI. CDR3 length: 13 residues. Study-level results: Post-nadir TCR diversity decline inversely tracked overall survival among those who died. Post-nadir diversity loss with photons came from oligoclonal expansion, particularly CD8+ Temra cells. Survival link was tested only in deceased patients; proton benefit remains a possibility. Photon-treated patients lost naive T cells and TCR diversity; proton-treated stayed stable.

Profiling relied on immunoSEQ multiplex PCR, and the TCRdb table lists in-frame clones only, not all of them. The sample records about 83,000 clones, about 86% being singletons. The gene calls are TRBV6-5 and TRBJ2-7; the D is unclear. The specimen comprised peripheral blood, sampled from a patient treated with proton-based radiotherapy. The receptor's source is a man aged 55 to 70 with pancreatic cancer. CDR3 in amino acids: CASSYFRDGEQYF. The DNA of the CDR3 is TGTGCCAGCAGTTATTTCAGAGACGGCGAGCAGTACTTC.